A single sample gave rise to the 3 T cell receptor beta chains below, sequenced in a study of spatial heterogeneity in lung cancer (dated by TCRdb to the late 2010s). The library was prepared using 5' RACE. Sequenced using a NextSeq 500. The public sequencing data were trimmed at Q25 with fastp and processed into clonotypes with MiXCR by TCRdb, which kept only in-frame beta chains. When rows share a CDR3 protein, they turn into one entry using the most common DNA and genes. The sample table lists about 10,000 distinct CDR3 sequences, over 20% of them with a count of one. Roughly 44% of the sample is held by the ten biggest clonotypes. Sample time point, as interpreted from the label and publication: blood at routine non-recurrence follow-up after resection. The input for sequencing was PBMCs, taken at follow-up. The origin of the receptors is a male donor with early-stage non-small cell lung cancer.

This clonotype is medium-sized by share. The V call is TRBV3-1, the J call TRBJ1-2; D call uncertain. The V gene lost 0 bases and the J gene lost 0 bases, with 11 bases spanning the gap. The CDR3 is 16 residues long. CDR1 and CDR2 from the germline V gene are LGHDT and YNNKEL (reference sequence). The CDR3 sequence is CASSQDFRATNYGYTF. In DNA form, the CDR3 reads TGTGCCAGCAGCCAAGATTTTCGGGCCACTAACTATGGCTACACCTTC.

This clonotype was observed at least ten times. The V gene is TRBV28, the J gene TRBJ1-5; D is unclear. Trimming pared 5 bases from V and 9 bases from J, leaving 11 bases between. The CDR3 extends over 12 amino acids. Germline V CDR1 and CDR2: MDHEN, SYDVKM. CDR3 sequence reads: CASSGMRGPQHF. The CDR3 bases are TGTGCCAGCAGTGGAATGCGGGGGCCCCAGCATTTT. The full variable domain, with the rest looked up from reference TRBV28 and TRBJ1-5, is DVKVTQSSRYLVKRTGEKVFLECVQDMDHENMFWYRQDPGLGLRLIYFSYDVKMKEKGDIPEGYSVSREKKERFSLILESASTNQTSMYLCASSGMRGPQHFGDGTRLSIL.

This chain links TRBV2 with TRBJ2-6; D gene ambiguous. The V gene's germline CDR1 is SNHLY and CDR2 FYNNEI. The CDR3 has 15 amino acids. Trimming took 5 bases from V and 2 from J, leaving 10 bases between them. This chain's CDR3 is CASSKDAAGANVLTF. CDR3 coding DNA: TGTGCCAGCAGTAAGGACGCCGCTGGGGCCAACGTCCTGACTTTC.